The present entry profiles one T cell receptor beta chain with its context. Its antigen is not identified. The data derive from a study of T cell responses to AZD1222 COVID-19 vaccine. Whole-study context: Combined were second doses at about 4 or about 12 weeks.

Clones were read by immunoSEQ multiplex PCR, and TCRdb kept only the in-frame ones, dropping some. This table holds some 62,000 clones, 76% found once. The CDR3 has 15 residues. The ends were cut back, 4 bases at V and 9 bases at J, with 19 bases in the middle. General study results and limits: Donor demographics were predominantly white British with a female majority; clonal diversity may be underestimated. Nearly half of unique spike-specific TCRs reportedly avoided B.1.351 and B.1.1.7 mutated regions. Baseline testing showed seropositivity in only a handful of AZD1222 recipients.

This material consisted of peripheral blood, taken on day 0 of AZD1222 vaccination. This TCR came from an adult in good health. The V and J genes are TRBV23-1 and TRBJ1-5, with D unclear. TRBV23-1 is designated an ORF whose function remains uncertain. In DNA, the CDR3 is TGCGCCAGCAGTCCCCCGGGAGCAGACTTAACGCCCCAGCATTTT. It codes for CASSPPGADLTPQHF.